This T cell receptor (beta chain) was sequenced in a study of spatial heterogeneity in lung cancer. The study's findings and limits: It was found that expanded intratumoral alpha and beta TCR counts tracked tumor mutation counts.

The CDR3 is made up of 15 amino acids. V was cut by 3 bases and J by 4 bases, with 14 bases left in between. CDR1 and CDR2 (germline): MDHEN, SYDVKM. As for time point: sample taken at primary tumor resection. TCRdb re-called the 5' RACE reads with MiXCR, one entry per CDR3 protein. The table records tens of thousands of distinct CDR3 sequences, around 5% of them present only once. This clonotype came up many times. The antigen is unknown. The clonotype originates from a male donor with early-stage non-small cell lung cancer. The chain is built from TRBV28 and TRBJ2-3; no definite D call. Sequenced material: lung tumor tissue, taken at surgery. CDR3 DNA: TGTGCCAGCAGTTTTCGGGCAAGTAGGCCAGATACGCAGTATTTT. Its translation: CASSFRASRPDTQYF.